Listed below are T cell receptor beta chains from one sample, sequenced in a study of cytomegalovirus exposure and HLA in healthy donors. The table came from immunoSEQ multiplex PCR; TCRdb's copy has only in-frame clones and leaves some out. This sample has more than 110,000 clones, with roughly 65% found just once. The sequenced sample was PBMCs. The receptors were gathered from a young woman in good health and CMV-seronegative. CDR3s leave out the opening cysteine and the closing phenylalanine or tryptophan. Each record gives: V gene, J gene, CDR3 protein.

>TRBV5-6|TRBJ1-5
ASSTGTGYSQPQH
>TRBV2|TRBJ1-2
ASSEKRSYGYT
>TRBV19|TRBJ2-7
ASSMNRGSYEQY
>TRBV28|TRBJ2-1
ASSPGDEQF
>TRBV28|TRBJ1-1
ASRDGGWRDTEAF
>TRBV5-8|TRBJ2-3
ASSPGTSGSTDTQY
>TRBV2|TRBJ2-3
ASSERDTQY
>TRBV18|TRBJ2-5
ASSPNRGAPETQY
>TRBV2|TRBJ2-5
ASSFAGGVETQY
>TRBV28|TRBJ2-2
ASSLEQGAGGELF
>TRBV2|TRBJ1-4
ASIQTGGTNEKLF
>TRBV27|TRBJ2-3
ASREAGGSRDTQY
>TRBV6-1|TRBJ1-6
ASSWDREESPLH
>TRBV28|TRBJ2-3
ASPPERGGLSGTDTQY
>TRBV7-8|TRBJ1-1
ASSWAGREVSEAF
>TRBV5-6|TRBJ2-1
ASSFLVARYNEQF
>TRBV7-9|TRBJ2-3
SSSFRLGAGDTQY
>TRBV2|TRBJ2-2
ASKGGTDTGELF
>TRBV23-1|TRBJ2-7
ASRTTGGPSYEQY
>TRBV6-4|TRBJ2-3
ASSDRTSGGTDTQY
>TRBV5-4|TRBJ1-2
ASSSLNDRGPDGYT
>TRBV7-9|TRBJ2-1
ASSLSLAGSYNEQF
>TRBV7-2|TRBJ2-3
ASSRGPDLDTQY
>TRBV30|TRBJ2-5
AWSARSETQY
>TRBV18|TRBJ2-4
ASSPAGSKNIQY
>TRBV18|TRBJ2-3
ASSPELAPRTSRESTDTQY
>TRBV29-1|TRBJ1-1
SVVVVTEAF
>TRBV5-8|TRBJ2-1
ASRPGLAGYNEQF
>TRBV28|TRBJ2-7
ASSLPGGGAEQY
>TRBV9|TRBJ2-5
ASSQLAGWGTQY
>TRBV5-4|TRBJ2-6
ASSYFLSSGANVLT
>TRBV4-2|TRBJ2-2
ASSLYLENTGELF
>TRBV20-1|TRBJ1-1
SARNTGEAF
>TRBV27|TRBJ2-3
ASSPGRFADTQY